Listed here is a single T cell receptor (beta chain). The target antigen is unknown. This CDR3 is 16 amino acids long. In germline, CDR1 is SGHTA, CDR2 FQGNSA. The ends lost 0 bases at V and 4 bases at J; junction bases unmatched: 5. The entry originates in a study of blood T cells in healthy people across ages. Through a sample-barcoded 5' primer and a J-beta primer mix, a second PCR was run for about 7 to 12 cycles. MiXCR, run by TCRdb on the 5' RACE reads, gives a single entry per CDR3 protein. The sample holds about 1.8 million distinct CDR3 sequences; less than 50% are singletons and the top ten take about 2.1%. General study points: Possibly confounding the expanded clonotype changes was the fact that donor CMV status was unknown.

Each of the donors had about 9.9 milliliters of peripheral blood drawn into EDTA-treated Vacutainer tubes. Material for sequencing was blood. The chain couples TRBV7-2 to TRBJ2-3, with 9 bases matching TRBD2. The sequence was obtained from a woman aged 40-49 years in good health. CDR3 region: CASSLASRGGPDTQYF. DNA of the CDR3: TGTGCCAGCAGCTTAGCGTCGCGGGGGGGACCAGATACGCAGTATTTT. The full variable domain, with the rest looked up from reference TRBV7-2 and TRBJ2-3, is GAGVSQSPSNKVTEKGKDVELRCDPISGHTALYWYRQSLGQGLEFLIYFQGNSAPDKSGLPSDRFSAERTGGSVSTLTIQRTQQEDSAVYLCASSLASRGGPDTQYFGPGTRLTVL.